The source of this T cell receptor beta chain is a study of human T cells and chemical hapten exposure. Whole-study context: 2% DPC applied to a 2 cm by 2 cm arm area sensitized donors.

One entry per CDR3 protein, called by TCRdb with MiXCR from the RACE reads. The table lists 75,000 to 100,000 distinct CDR3 sequences, roughly 12% of them singletons. Regarding this clonotype: Its specificity is not known.

Trimming cost V 5 bases and J 2 bases; bases outside gene matches: 8. The CDR3 loop spans 14 amino acids. Germline lookup yields CDR1 DFQATT and CDR2 SNEGSKA (reference sequence). Study-level points and caveats: Patch test score was positively correlated with the counts of PT1 expanded TCRs.

This sample's time point: patch test 1, 2 weeks after DPC sensitization. Sample treatment: therapeutic diphenylcyclopropenone sensitization with weekly scalp DPC. Sequenced here: whole blood, sampled in connection with sensitization to the hapten diphenylcyclopropenone (DPC). The sequence came from a woman aged 40 to 50 with alopecia areata. Some clones in this sample may be carry-over from other donors' samples. The chain has TRBV20-1 and TRBJ2-7, with 8 bases that match TRBD1. This CDR3 is CSAPRPGGAYEQYF. CDR3 nucleotide sequence: TGCAGTGCTCCGAGACCAGGGGGCGCCTACGAGCAGTACTTC.